What follows are 3 T cell receptor beta chains derived from one specimen sequenced in a study of OX40 agonist ivuxolimab in advanced cancers. TCRdb's table, derived via immunoSEQ multiplex PCR, lists solely in-frame clones and lacks some. The table includes some 63,000 clones, approximately 92% detected once. Sequenced material: CD4+ or CD8+ T cells sorted from blood, taken in a trial of the OX40 agonist ivuxolimab. The receptors derive from an adult with an advanced solid tumor such as melanoma, head and neck, liver or kidney cancer.

The chain employs TRBV7-9 and TRBJ1-5, with TRBD1 matching 7 bases. Looked up from germline, CDR1 is SEHNR and CDR2 is FQNEAQ (reference sequence). With V trimmed by 5 bases and J by 4 bases, 5 bases remained unmatched. The CDR3 totals 14 residues. The CDR3 nucleotides read TGTGCCAGCAGCCACCGGGACAGTAATCAGCCCCAGCATTTT. It specifies CASSHRDSNQPQHF. The whole variable domain, filled in from reference TRBV7-9 and TRBJ1-5, reads DTGVSQNPRHKITKRGQNVTFRCDPISEHNRLYWYRQTLGQGPEFLTYFQNEAQLEKSRLLSDRFSAERPKGSFSTLEIQRTEQGDSAMYLCASSHRDSNQPQHFGDGTRLSIL.

The chain couples TRBV27 to TRBJ2-2; D gene ambiguous. Deletions cut 5 bases from V and 5 bases from J, with 12 bases between. From germline, CDR1 is MNHEY and CDR2 SMNVEV (reference sequence). This CDR3 comprises 14 residues. The CDR3 spells CASSLWGNTGELFF. The CDR3 nucleotides read TGTGCCAGCAGTCTGTGGGGAAATACCGGGGAGCTGTTTTTT.

This sequence joins TRBV18 and TRBJ1-2, with 7 nucleotides matching TRBD1. This CDR3 spans 16 amino acids. Germline-derived CDR1 and CDR2 are KGHSH and LQKENI. Trimming took 3 bases from V and 3 from J; bases not matched to a gene: 10. The DNA of the CDR3 is TGTGCCAGCTCACCCAACGACCAGGGGGAAGACTATGGCTACACCTTC. Protein: CASSPNDQGEDYGYTF.